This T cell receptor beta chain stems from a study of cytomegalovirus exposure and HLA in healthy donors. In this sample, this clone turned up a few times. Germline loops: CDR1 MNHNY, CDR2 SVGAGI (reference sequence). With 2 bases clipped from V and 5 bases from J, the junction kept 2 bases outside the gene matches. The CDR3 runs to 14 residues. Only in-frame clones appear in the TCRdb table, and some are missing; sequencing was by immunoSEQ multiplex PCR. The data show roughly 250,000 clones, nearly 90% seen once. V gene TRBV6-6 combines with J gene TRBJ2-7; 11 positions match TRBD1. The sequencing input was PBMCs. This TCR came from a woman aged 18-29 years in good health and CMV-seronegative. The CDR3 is CASSYGQGADEQYV. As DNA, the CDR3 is TGTGCCAGCAGTTACGGACAGGGGGCGGACGAGCAGTACGTC.